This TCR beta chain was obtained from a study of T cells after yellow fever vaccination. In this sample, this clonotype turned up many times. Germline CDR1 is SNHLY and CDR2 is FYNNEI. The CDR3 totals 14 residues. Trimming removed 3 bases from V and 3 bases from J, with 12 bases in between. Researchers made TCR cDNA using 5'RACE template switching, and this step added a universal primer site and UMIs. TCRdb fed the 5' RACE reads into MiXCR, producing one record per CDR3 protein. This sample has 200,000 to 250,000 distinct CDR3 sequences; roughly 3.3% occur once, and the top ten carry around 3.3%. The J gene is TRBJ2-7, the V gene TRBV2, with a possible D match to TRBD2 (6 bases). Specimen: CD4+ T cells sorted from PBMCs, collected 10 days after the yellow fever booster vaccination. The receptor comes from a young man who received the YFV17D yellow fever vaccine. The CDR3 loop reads CASSDHGGNYEQYF. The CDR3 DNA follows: TGTGCCAGCAGTGATCACGGCGGGAACTACGAGCAGTACTTC.